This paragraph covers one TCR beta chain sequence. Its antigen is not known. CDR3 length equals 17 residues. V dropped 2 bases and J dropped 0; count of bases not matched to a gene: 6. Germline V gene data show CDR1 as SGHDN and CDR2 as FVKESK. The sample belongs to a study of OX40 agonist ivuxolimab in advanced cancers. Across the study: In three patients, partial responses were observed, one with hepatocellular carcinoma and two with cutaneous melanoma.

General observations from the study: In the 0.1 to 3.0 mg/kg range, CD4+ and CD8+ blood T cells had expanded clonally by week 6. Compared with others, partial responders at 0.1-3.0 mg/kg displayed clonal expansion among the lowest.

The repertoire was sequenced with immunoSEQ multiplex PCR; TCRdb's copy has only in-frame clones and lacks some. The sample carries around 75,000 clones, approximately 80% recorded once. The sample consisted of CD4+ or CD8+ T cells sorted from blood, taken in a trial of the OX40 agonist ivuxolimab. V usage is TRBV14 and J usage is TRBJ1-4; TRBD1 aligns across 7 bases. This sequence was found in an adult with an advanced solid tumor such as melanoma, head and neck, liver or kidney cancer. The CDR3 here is CASSQRTGSPTNEKLFF. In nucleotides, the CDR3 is TGTGCCAGCAGCCAACGGACAGGATCCCCAACTAATGAAAAACTGTTTTTT.